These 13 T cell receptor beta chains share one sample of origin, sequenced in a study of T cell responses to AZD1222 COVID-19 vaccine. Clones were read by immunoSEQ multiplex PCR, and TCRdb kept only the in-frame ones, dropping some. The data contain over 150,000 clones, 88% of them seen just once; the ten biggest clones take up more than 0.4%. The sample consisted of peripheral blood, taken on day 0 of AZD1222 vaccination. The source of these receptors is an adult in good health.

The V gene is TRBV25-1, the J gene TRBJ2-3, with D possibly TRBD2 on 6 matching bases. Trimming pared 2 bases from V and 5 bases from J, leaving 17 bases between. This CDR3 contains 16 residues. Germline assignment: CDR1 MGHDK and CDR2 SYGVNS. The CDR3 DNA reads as TGTGCCAGCAGTGAAGAAGGGCGGAGGGAGGTAGATACGCAGTATTTT. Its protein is CASSEEGRREVDTQYF.

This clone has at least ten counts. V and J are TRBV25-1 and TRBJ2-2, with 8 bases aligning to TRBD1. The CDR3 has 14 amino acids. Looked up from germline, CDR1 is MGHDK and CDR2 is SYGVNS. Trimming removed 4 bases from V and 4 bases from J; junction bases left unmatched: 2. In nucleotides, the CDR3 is TGTGCCAGCAGTGTGACAGGGGCCACCGGGGAGCTGTTTTTT. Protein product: CASSVTGATGELFF.

CDR3 residues: CASSYPGETQYF. CDR3 coding DNA: TGTGCCAGCAGTTACCCCGGGGAGACCCAGTACTTC. The J gene is TRBJ2-5, the V gene TRBV6-5; D uncertain. V lost 2 bases and J 5 bases, leaving 6 bases between the germline ends. The CDR3 contains 12 residues. Germline lookup yields CDR1 MNHEY and CDR2 SVGAGI.

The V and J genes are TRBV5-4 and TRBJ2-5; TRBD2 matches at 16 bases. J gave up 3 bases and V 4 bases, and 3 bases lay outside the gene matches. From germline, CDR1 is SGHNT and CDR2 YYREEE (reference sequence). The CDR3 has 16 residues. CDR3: CASSRGTSGREETQYF. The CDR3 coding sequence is TGTGCCAGCAGCCGTGGGACTAGCGGGAGGGAAGAGACCCAGTACTTC.

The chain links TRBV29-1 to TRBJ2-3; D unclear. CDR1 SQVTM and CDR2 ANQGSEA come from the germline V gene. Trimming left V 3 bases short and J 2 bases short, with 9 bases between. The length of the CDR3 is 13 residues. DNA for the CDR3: TGCAGCGTTGAGAACAGCTTCACAGATACGCAGTATTTT. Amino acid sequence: CSVENSFTDTQYF.

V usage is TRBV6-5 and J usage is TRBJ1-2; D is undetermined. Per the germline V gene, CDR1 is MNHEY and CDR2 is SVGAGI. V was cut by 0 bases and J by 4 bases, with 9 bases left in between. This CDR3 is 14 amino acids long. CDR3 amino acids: CASSYSFYSYGYTF. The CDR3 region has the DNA TGTGCCAGCAGTTACTCGTTTTACAGCTATGGCTACACCTTC.

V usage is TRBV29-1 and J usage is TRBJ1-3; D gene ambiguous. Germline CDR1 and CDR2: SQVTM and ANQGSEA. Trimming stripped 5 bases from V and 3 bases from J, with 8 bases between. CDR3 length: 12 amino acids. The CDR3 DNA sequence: TGCAGCGTTCGGCGGGATGGAAACACCATATATTTT. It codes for CSVRRDGNTIYF.

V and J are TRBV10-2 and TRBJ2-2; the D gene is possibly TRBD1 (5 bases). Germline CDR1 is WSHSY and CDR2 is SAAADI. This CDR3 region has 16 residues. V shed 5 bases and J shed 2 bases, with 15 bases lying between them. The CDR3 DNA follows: TGCGCCAGCAGTCCTTTGGGGCAGCGAAACACCGGGGAGCTGTTTTTT. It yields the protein CASSPLGQRNTGELFF.

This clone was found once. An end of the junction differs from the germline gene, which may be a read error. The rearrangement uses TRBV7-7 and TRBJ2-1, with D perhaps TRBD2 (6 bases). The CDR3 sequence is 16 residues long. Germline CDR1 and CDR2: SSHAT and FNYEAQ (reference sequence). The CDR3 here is CASSPLGGSDYNEQFF. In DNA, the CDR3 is TGTGCTAGCAGCCCCTTGGGGGGTAGCGACTACAATGAGCAGTTCTTC.

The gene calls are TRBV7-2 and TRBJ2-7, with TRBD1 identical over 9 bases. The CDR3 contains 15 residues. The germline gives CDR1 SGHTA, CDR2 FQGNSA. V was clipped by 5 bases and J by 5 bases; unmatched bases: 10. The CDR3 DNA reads TGTGCCAGCAGCGGGCCGGGACAGGGTCGGGACGAGCAGTACTTC. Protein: CASSGPGQGRDEQYF.

The CDR3, as DNA: TGTGCCAGCAGGAGAGGGGCAGGCGAGACCCAGTACTTC. Its protein product is CASRRGAGETQYF. The chain is built from TRBV7-3 and TRBJ2-5; D tentatively fits TRBD1 or TRBD2 (5 bases each). The CDR3 sequence is 13 residues long. Between the trimmed V and J ends, which lost 6 bases and 5 bases, there was a span of 13 bases. Germline CDR1 is SGHTA and CDR2 is FQGTGA.

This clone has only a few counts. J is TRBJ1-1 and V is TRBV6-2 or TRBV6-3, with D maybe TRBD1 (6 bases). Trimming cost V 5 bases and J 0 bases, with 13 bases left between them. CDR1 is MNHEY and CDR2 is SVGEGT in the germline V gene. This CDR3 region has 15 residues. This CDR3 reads CASSPPTGLNTEAFF. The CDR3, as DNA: TGTGCCAGCAGTCCACCGACAGGATTGAACACTGAAGCTTTCTTT.

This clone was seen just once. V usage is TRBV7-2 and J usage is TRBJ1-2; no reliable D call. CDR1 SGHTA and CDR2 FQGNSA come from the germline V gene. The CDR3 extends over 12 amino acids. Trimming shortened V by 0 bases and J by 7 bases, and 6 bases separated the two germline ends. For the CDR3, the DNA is TGTGCCAGCAGCTTAGCAGGGTTTGGCTACACCTTC. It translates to CASSLAGFGYTF.